The present TCR beta chain was sequenced within a study of blood T cells in healthy people across ages. Study-level points and caveats: The authors considered diversity estimates from one million T cells to be underestimates. Unknown CMV status may confound age-related changes in expanded clones.

Donors gave roughly 10 milliliters of peripheral blood apiece. Per-sample PBMC isolation yielded at least 7 million cells. This clonotype was picked up a small number of times. Its antigen is as yet unknown. Using a J-beta primer mix together with a sample-barcoded 5' primer, a second PCR was run for roughly 6 to 11 cycles. TCRdb passed the 5' RACE reads through MiXCR, listing each CDR3 protein once. This table has more than 650,000 distinct CDR3 sequences, roughly 50% appearing once. This CDR3 is 16 amino acids long. The V end was cut by 2 bases, the J end by 2 bases, with 14 bases between. The sequencing input was blood. This TCR derives from a man older than 75 in good health. The genes are TRBV12-3 or TRBV12-4 and TRBJ2-3; no clear D gene. The CDR3 nucleotides are TGTGCCAGCAGTTTAAGGCAGGACCTACCCACAGATACGCAGTATTTT. Protein sequence: CASSLRQDLPTDTQYF.